This T cell receptor beta chain was profiled in a study of blood T cell repertoires in COVID-19. About the study: From T cells, B-cell-depleted T cells, or PBMCs came the material, which was cDNA or gDNA.

Per the study methods: Quantification of nucleated cells was approximated via reference gene primer amplification. The data were produced by immunoSEQ multiplex PCR, yet TCRdb's version contains in-frame clones alone and is incomplete. V and J calls and clone size come straight from that table; D and trimming were deduced from the DNA. The sample has around 500,000 clones, 70% to 90% seen once. Living in about two dozen US areas, the participants were between 18 and 89 years of age. With V trimmed by 1 base and J by 0 bases, 4 bases remained unmatched. Germline CDR1 and CDR2: LNHNV and YYDKDF (reference sequence). This CDR3 is 16 amino acids long.

This rearrangement joins TRBV15 to TRBJ1-2; 8 bases line up with TRBD1. The sample was PBMCs or T cells enriched from blood (not recorded which). The clonotype originates from a woman aged 55-69 years who had recovered from COVID-19. The CDR3 bases are TGTGCCACCAGCAGAGCGACAGGGGAATCTAACTATGGCTACACCTTC. The encoded protein is CATSRATGESNYGYTF.